The TCR beta chain described here comes from a study of CXCR3-negative and CXCR3-positive naive CD8 T cells. Study-level points and caveats: Naive cells, whether CXCR3-negative or CXCR3-positive, had similar TRBV-TRBJ usage, while memory cells differed. For CXCR3-positive naive cells, TRB CDR3s were more hydrophobic than those of CXCR3-negative naive cells.

The study made its TRB cDNA libraries by 5' RACE, adding UMI labels. TCRdb reprocessed the 5' RACE reads; each CDR3 protein has one entry and no DNA is given. Its listing shows 100,000 or so distinct CDR3 sequences. Phenotypically, naive CD8+ T cells corresponded to CD45RO-CCR7+CD27+CD95-. As concerns this clonotype: The antigen is unknown.

CDR1 SGHRS and CDR2 YFSETQ come from the germline V gene. The CDR3 sequence is 14 residues long. This chain connects TRBV5-1 to TRBJ2-3. This clonotype originated in a human donor in good health. Some clones in this sample may be carry-over from other donors' samples. Sequenced sample: naive CXCR3+ CD8+ T cells from blood. This sample's subset: CD45RO-CCR7+CD27+CD95- naive CD8+ T cells expressing CXCR3 (TNR3+). The CDR3 sequence is CASSLGVGADTQYF.